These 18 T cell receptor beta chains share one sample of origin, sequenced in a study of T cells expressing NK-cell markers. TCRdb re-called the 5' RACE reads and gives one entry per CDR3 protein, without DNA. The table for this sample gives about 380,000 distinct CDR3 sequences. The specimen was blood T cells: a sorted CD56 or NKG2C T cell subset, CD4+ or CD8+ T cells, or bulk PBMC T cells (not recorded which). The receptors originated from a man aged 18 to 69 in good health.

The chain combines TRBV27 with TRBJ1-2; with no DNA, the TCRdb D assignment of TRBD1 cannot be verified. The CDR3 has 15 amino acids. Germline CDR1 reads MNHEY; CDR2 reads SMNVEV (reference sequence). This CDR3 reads CASSVSDSPSYGYTF.

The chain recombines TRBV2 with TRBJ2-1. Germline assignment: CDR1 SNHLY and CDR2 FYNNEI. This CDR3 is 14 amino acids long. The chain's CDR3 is CASSRLSGNNEQFF.

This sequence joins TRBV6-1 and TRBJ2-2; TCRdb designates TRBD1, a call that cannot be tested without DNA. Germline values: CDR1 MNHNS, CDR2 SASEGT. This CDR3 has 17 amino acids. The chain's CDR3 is CASSPGTGVVDTGELFF.

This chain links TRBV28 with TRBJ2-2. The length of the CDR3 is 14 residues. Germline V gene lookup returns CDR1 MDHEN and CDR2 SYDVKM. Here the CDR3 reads CASRYRRNTGELFF.

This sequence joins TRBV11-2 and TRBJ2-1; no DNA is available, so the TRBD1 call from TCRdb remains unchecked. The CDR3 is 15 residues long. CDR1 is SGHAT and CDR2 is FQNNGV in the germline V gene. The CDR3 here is CASSSRDGTYNEQFF. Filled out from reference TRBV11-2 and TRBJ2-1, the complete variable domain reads EAGVAQSPRYKIIEKRQSVAFWCNPISGHATLYWYQQILGQGPKLLIQFQNNGVVDDSQLPKDRFSAERLKGVDSTLKIQPAKLEDSAVYLCASSSRDGTYNEQFFGPGTRLTVL.

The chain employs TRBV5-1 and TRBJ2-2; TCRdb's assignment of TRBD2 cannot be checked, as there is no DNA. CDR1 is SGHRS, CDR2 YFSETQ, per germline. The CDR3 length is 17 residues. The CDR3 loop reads CASSLDSRTSRTGELFF.

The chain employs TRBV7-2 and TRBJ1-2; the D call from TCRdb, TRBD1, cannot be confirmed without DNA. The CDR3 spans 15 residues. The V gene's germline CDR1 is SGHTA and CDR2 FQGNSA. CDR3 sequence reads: CASSLLDRPLYGYTF.

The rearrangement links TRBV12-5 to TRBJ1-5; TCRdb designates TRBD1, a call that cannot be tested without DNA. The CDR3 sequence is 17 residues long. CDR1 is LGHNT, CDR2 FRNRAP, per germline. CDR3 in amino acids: CASGLGRDTQKRTPQHF.

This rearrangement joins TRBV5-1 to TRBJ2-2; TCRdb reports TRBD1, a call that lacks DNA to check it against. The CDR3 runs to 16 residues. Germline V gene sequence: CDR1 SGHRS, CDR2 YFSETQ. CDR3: CASSTTQGANTGELFF.

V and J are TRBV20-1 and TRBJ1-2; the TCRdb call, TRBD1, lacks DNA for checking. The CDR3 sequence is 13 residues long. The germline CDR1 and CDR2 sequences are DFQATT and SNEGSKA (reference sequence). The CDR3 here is CSAKPYRGYGYTF.

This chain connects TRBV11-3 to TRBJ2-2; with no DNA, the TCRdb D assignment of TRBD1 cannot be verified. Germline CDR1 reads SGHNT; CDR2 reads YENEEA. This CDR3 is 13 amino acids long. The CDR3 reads CASSRDSSGELFF.

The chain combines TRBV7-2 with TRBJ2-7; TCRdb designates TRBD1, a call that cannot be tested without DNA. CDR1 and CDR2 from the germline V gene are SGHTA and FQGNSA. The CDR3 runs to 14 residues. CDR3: CASSRGGRSYEQYF.

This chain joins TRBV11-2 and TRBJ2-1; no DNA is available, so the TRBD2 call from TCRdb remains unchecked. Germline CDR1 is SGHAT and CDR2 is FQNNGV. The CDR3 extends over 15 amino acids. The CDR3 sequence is CASSPTVGGGGEQFF.

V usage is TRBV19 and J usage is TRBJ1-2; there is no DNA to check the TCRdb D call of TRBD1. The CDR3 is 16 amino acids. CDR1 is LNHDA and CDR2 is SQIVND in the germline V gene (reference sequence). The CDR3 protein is CASSTAPVSLNYGYTF.

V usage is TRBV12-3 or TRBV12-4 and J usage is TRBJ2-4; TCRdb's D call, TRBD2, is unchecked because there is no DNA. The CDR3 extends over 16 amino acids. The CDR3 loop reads CASPTPEGRGKNIQYF.

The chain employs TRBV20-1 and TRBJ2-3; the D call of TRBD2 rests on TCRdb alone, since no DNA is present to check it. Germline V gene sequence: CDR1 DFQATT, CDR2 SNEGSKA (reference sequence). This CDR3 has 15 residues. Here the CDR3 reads CSARDIVADTDTQYF.

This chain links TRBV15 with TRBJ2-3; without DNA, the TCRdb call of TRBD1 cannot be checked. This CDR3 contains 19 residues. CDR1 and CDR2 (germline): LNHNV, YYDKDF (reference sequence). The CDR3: CATSGTQGVGFFSTDTQYF.

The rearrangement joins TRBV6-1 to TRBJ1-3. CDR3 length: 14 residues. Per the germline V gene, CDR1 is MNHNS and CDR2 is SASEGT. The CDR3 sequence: CASGVGSSGNTIYF.